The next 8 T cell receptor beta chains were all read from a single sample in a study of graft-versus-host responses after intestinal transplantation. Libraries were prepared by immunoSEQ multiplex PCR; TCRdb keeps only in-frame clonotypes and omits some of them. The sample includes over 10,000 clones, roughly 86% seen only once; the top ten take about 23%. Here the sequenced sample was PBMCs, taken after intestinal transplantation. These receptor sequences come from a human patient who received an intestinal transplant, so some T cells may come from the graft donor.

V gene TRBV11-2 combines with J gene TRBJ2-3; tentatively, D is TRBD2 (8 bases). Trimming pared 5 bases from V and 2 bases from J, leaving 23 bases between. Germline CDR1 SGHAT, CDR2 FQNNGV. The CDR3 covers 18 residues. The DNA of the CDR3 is TGTGCCAGCAGCCGGGGGACTAGGGGGCAAAAACCCACAGATACGCAGTATTTT. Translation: CASSRGTRGQKPTDTQYF.

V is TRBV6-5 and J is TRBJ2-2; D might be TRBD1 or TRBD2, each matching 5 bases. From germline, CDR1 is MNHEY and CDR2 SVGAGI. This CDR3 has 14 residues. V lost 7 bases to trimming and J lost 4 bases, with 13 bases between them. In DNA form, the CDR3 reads TGTGCCAGCACCAAGGGACCCCCCACCGGGGAGCTGTTTTTT. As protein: CASTKGPPTGELFF.

The chain's CDR3 is CASSLGLDVRSSYEQYF. The CDR3 DNA sequence: TGTGCCAGCAGCTTGGGTCTGGACGTCAGGAGCTCCTACGAGCAGTACTTC. The gene calls are TRBV5-4 and TRBJ2-7; no definite D call. Trimming took off 0 bases at V and 0 bases at J, with 16 bases between the two ends. Germline V gene lookup returns CDR1 SGHNT and CDR2 YYREEE (reference sequence). The CDR3 is made up of 17 amino acids.

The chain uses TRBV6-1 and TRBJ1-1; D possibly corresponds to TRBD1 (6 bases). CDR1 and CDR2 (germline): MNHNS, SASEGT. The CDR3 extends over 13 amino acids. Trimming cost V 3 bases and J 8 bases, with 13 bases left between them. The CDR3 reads CASSDRDRKEAFF. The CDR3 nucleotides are TGTGCCAGCAGTGACCGTGACAGGAAGGAAGCTTTCTTT.

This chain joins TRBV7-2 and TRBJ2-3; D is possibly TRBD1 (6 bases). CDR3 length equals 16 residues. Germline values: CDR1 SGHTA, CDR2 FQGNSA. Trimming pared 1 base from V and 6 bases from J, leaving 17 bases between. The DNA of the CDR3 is TGTGCCAGCAGCTTAGGGTTCCAGGGGATGGGGGATACGCAGTATTTT. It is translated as CASSLGFQGMGDTQYF.

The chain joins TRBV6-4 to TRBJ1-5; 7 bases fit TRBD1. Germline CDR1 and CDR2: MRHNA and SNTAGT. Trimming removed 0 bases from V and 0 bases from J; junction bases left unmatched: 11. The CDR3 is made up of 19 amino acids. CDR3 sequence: CASSDSKFGQDYSNQPQHF. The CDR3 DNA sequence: TGTGCCAGCAGTGACTCGAAGTTCGGACAGGACTATAGCAATCAGCCCCAGCATTTT.

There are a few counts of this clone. The CDR3: CASSPGEIGSDTQYF. The CDR3 coding sequence is TGTGCCAGCAGCCCGGGGGAGATAGGCTCGGATACGCAGTATTTT. This chain connects TRBV11-2 to TRBJ2-3; a possible D gene is TRBD2 (6 bases). CDR1 and CDR2 from the germline V gene are SGHAT and FQNNGV. This CDR3 region has 15 residues. Trimming left V 5 bases short and J 6 bases short, with 18 bases between.

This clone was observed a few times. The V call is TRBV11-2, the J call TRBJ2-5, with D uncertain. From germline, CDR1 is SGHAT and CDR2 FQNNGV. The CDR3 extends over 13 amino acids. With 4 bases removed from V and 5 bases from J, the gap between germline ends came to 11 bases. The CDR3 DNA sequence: TGTGCCAGCAGCTGGTGGGAACAGGAGACCCAGTACTTC. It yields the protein CASSWWEQETQYF.